This note documents a single TCR beta chain sequence. The antigen remains undetermined. This sample stems from a study of OX40 agonist ivuxolimab in advanced cancers. Notes on the study in general: Partial responders receiving 0.1-3.0 mg/kg showed among the lowest clonal expansion.

Some clones are missing from TCRdb's copy, which holds only in-frame ones; the method was immunoSEQ multiplex PCR. Of roughly 71,000 clones in the sample, 88% were seen once. V dropped 0 bases and J dropped 0 bases, with 11 bases sitting between them. Germline V gives CDR1 MNHEY, CDR2 SVGAGI. CDR3 length equals 16 residues. The input for sequencing was CD4+ or CD8+ T cells sorted from blood, taken in a trial of the OX40 agonist ivuxolimab. This clonotype originated in an adult with an advanced solid tumor such as melanoma, head and neck, liver or kidney cancer. V is TRBV6-5 and J is TRBJ1-2; D possibly corresponds to TRBD1 (5 bases). The CDR3 region is CASSYSGRGANYGYTF. DNA of the CDR3: TGTGCCAGCAGTTACTCTGGGAGGGGTGCTAACTATGGCTACACCTTC.